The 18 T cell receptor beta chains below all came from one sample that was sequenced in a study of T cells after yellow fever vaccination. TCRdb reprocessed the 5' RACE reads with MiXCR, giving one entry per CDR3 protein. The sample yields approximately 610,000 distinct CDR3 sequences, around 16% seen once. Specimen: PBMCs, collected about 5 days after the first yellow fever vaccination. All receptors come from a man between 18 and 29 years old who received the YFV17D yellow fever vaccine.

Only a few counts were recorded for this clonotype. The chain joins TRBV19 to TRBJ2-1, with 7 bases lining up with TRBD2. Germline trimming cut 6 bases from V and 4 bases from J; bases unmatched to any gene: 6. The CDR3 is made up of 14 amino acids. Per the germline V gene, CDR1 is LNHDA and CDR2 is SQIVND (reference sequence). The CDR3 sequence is CASSSGVPYNEQFF. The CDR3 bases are TGTGCCAGTAGCAGCGGGGTACCTTACAATGAGCAGTTCTTC.

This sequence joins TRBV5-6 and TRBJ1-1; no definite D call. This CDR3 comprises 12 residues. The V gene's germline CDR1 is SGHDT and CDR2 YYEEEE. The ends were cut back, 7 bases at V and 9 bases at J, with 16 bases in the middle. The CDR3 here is CASSRSVRQAFF. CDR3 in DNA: TGTGCCAGCTCCCGGAGCGTCAGGCAAGCTTTCTTT. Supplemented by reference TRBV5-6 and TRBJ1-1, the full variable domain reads DAGVTQSPTHLIKTRGQQVTLRCSPKSGHDTVSWYQQALGQGPQFIFQYYEEEERQRGNFPDRFSGHQFPNYSSELNVNALLLGDSALYLCASSRSVRQAFFGQGTRLTVV.

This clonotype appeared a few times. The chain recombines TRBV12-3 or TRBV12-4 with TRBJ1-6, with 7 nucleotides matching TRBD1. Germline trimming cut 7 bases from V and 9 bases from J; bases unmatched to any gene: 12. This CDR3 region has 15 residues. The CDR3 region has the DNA TGTGCCAGCACCCCAAGACAGGGATTGGGTTCACCCCTCCACTTT. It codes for CASTPRQGLGSPLHF.

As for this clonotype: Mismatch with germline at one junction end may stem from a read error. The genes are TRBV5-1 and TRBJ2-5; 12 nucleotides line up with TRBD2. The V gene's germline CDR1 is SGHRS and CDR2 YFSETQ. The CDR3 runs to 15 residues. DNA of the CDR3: TGCGCCAGCAGCTCAAGGACTAGCGGGGAAGAGACCCAGCACTTC. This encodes CASSSRTSGEETQHF.

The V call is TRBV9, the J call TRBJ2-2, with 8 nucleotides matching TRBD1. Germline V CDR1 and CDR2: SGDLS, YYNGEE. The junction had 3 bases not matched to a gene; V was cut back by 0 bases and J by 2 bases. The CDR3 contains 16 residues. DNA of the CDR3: TGTGCCAGCAGCGTAGGGGCAGGGGGCAACACCGGGGAGCTGTTTTTT. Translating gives CASSVGAGGNTGELFF. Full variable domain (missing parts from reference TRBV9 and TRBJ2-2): DSGVTQTPKHLITATGQRVTLRCSPRSGDLSVYWYQQSLDQGLQFLIQYYNGEERAKGNILERFSAQQFPDLHSELNLSSLELGDSALYFCASSVGAGGNTGELFFGEGSRLTVL.

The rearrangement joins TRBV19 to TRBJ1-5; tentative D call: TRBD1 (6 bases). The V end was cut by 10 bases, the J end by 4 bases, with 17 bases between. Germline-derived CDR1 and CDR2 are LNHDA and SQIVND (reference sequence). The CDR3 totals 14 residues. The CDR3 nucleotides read TGTGCCACGGGGCCTGGGGGGCGGAATCAGCCCCAGCATTTT. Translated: CATGPGGRNQPQHF.

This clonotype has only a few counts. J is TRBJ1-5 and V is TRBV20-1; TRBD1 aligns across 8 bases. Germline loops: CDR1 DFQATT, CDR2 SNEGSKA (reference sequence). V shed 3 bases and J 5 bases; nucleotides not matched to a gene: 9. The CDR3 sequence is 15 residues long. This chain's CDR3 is CSARMTGEWDQPQHF. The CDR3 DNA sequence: TGCAGTGCTAGGATGACAGGGGAGTGGGATCAGCCCCAGCATTTT.

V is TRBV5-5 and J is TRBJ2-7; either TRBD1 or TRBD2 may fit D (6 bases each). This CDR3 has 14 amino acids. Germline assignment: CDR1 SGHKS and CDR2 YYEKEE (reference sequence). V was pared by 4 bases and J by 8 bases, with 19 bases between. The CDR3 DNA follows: TGTGCCAGCAGCCTGGGGGGCGGGCCTTACAAGCAGTACTTC. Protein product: CASSLGGGPYKQYF.

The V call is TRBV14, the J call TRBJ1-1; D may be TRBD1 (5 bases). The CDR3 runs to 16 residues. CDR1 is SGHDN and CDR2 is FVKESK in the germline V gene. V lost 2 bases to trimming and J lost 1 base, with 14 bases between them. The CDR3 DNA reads TGTGCCAGCAGCCAAACTTGGGGGTTGGGGAACACTGAAGCTTTCTTT. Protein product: CASSQTWGLGNTEAFF.

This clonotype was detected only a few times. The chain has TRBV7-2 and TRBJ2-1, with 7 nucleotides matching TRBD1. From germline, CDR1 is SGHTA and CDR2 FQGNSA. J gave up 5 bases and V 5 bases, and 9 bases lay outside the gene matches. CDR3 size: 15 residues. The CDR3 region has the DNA TGTGCCAGCAGCCCGCAACTGGGGACAGACAATGAGCAGTTCTTC. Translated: CASSPQLGTDNEQFF.

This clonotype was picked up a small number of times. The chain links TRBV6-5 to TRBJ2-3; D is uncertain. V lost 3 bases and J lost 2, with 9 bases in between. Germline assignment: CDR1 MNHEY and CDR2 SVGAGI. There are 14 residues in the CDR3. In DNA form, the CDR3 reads TGTGCCAGCAGTTATTCCTGGGACACAGATACGCAGTATTTT. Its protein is CASSYSWDTDTQYF.

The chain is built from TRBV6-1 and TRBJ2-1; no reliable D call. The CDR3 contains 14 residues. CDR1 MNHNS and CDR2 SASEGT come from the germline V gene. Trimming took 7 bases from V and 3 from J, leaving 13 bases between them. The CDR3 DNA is TGTGCCAGCACCCTGGGGTCGGGCTACAATGAGCAGTTCTTC. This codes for CASTLGSGYNEQFF.

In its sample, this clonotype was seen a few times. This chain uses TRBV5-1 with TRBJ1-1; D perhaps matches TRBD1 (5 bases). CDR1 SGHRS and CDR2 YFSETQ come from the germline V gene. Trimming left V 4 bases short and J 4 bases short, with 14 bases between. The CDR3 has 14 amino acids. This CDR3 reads CASSRGTRITEAFF. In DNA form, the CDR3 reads TGCGCCAGCAGCCGGGGGACTAGGATCACTGAAGCTTTCTTT.

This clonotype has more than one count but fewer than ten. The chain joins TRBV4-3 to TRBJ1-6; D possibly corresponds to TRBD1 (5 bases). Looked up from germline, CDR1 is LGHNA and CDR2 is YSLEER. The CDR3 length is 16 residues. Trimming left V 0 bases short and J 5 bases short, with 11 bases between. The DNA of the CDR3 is TGCGCCAGCAGCCAAGATTCGAGAGGGGATAATTCACCCCTCCACTTT. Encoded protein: CASSQDSRGDNSPLHF.

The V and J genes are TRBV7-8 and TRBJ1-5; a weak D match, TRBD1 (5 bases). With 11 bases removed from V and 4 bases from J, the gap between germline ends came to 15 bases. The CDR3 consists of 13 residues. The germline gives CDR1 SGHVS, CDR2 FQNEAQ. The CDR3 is CASRGDVNQPQHF. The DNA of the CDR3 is TGTGCCTCTCGCGGGGACGTGAATCAGCCCCAGCATTTT.

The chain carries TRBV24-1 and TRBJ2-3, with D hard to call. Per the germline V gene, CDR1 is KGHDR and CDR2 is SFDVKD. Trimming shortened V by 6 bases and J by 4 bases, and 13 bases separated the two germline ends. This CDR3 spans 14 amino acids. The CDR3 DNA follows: TGTGCCACCAGTAGTACAACAGTCGCAGATACGCAGTATTTT. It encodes CATSSTTVADTQYF.

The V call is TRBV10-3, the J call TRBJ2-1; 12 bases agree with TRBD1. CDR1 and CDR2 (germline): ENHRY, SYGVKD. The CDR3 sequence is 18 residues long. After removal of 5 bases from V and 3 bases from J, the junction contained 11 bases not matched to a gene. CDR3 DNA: TGTGCCATCAGTACGCCGGGACAGGGGGCGGCCAACTACAATGAGCAGTTCTTC. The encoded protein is CAISTPGQGAANYNEQFF.

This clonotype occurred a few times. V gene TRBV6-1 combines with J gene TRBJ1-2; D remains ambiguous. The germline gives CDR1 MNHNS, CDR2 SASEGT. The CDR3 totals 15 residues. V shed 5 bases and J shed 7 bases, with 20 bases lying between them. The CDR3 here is CASSPSPGSAAGYTF. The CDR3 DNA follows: TGTGCCAGCAGTCCTAGCCCCGGATCGGCGGCTGGCTACACCTTC.